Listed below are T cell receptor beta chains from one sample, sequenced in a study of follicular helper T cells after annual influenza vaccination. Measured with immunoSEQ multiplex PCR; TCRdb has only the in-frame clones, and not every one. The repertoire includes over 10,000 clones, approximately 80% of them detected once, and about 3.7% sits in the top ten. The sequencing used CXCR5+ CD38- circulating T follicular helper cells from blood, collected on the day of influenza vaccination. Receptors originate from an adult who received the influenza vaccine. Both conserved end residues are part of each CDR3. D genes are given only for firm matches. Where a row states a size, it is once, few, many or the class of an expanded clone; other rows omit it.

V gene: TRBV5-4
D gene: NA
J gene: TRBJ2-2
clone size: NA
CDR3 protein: CASSSDGANTGELFF
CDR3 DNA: TGTGCCAGCAGTTCCGACGGTGCGAACACCGGGGAGCTGTTTTTT

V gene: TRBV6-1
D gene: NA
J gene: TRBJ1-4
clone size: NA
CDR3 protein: CASSEAHGSGRLEKLFF
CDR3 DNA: TGTGCCAGCAGTGAAGCGCATGGGTCCGGGCGACTCGAAAAACTGTTTTTT

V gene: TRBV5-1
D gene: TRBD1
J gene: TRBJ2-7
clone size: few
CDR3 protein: CASSGTGGYEQYF
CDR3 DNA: TGCGCCAGCAGCGGGACAGGGGGGTACGAGCAGTACTTC

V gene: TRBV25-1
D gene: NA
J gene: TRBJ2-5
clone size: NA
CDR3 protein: CASSEGPVQETQYF
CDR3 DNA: TGTGCCAGCAGTGAAGGCCCAGTCCAAGAGACCCAGTACTTC

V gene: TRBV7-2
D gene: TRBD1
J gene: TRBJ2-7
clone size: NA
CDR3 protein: CASSFGQGMGYEQYF
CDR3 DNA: TGTGCCAGCAGCTTCGGACAGGGTATGGGCTACGAGCAGTACTTC

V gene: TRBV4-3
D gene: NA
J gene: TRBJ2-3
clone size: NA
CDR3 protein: CASSQEGGGRRRDTQYF
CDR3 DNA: TGCGCCAGCAGCCAAGAGGGGGGAGGACGGCGACGAGATACGCAGTATTTT

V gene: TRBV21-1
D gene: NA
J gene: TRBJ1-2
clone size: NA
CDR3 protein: CASTKGGCGYTF
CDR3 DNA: TGTGCCAGCACCAAAGGGGGATGTGGCTACACCTTC

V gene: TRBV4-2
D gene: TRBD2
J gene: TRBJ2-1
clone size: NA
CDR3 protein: CASSRTSGGDNEQFF
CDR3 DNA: TGTGCCAGCAGCCGGACTAGCGGGGGGGACAATGAGCAGTTCTTC

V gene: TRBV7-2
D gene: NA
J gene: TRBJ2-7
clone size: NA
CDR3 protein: CATGNAADSGAQYF
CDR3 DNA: TGTGCCACCGGTAACGCGGCAGACTCCGGGGCGCAGTACTTC

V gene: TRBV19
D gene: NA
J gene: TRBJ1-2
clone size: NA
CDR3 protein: CASSIREIGGYTF
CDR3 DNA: TGTGCCAGTAGTATACGTGAGATTGGAGGCTACACCTTC

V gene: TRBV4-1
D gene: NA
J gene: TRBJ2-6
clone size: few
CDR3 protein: CASSQGETRSGANVLTF
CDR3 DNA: TGCGCCAGCAGCCAAGGGGAAACCCGCTCTGGGGCCAACGTCCTGACTTTC

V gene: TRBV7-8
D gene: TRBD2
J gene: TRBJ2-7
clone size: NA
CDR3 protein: CASSATSGGRRGWEQYF
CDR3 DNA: TGTGCCAGCAGCGCGACTAGCGGGGGGCGCAGAGGTTGGGAGCAGTACTTC

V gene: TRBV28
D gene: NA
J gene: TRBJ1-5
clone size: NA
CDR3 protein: CASSSSAGINQPQHF
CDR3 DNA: TGTGCCAGCAGCTCCTCCGCGGGAATAAATCAGCCCCAGCATTTT

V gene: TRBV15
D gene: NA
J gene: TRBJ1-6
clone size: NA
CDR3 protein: CATSRDSGSPLHF
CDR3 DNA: TGTGCCACCAGCAGAGATTCTGGATCACCCCTCCACTTT

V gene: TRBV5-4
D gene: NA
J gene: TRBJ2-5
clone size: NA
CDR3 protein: CASSPGTRSGGTQYF
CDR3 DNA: TGTGCCAGCAGCCCGGGCACCCGGTCAGGCGGGACCCAGTACTTC

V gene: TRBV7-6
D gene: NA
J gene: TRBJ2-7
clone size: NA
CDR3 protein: CAWAASGPEYEQYF
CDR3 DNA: TGTGCCTGGGCGGCTTCAGGCCCTGAATACGAGCAGTACTTC

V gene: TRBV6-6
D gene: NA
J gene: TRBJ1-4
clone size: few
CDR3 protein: CASSYGSGANEKLFF
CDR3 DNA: TGTGCCAGCAGTTACGGGTCCGGGGCTAATGAAAAACTGTTTTTT

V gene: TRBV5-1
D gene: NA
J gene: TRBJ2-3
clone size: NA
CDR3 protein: CASTYHRGDTDTQYF
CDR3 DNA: TGCGCCAGCACCTACCATAGGGGGGACACAGATACGCAGTATTTT

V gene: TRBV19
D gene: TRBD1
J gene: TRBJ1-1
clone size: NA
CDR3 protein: CASSQTGEGNTEAFF
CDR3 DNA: TGTGCCAGTAGTCAAACAGGGGAAGGAAACACTGAAGCTTTCTTT

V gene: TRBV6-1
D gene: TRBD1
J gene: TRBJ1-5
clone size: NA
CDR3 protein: CAGDRGHDSNQPQHF
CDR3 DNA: TGTGCCGGCGACAGGGGGCATGATAGCAATCAGCCCCAGCATTTT

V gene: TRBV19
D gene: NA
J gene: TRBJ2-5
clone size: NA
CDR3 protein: CASTDGGSRKETQYF
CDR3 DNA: TGTGCCAGTACCGACGGAGGCAGTAGGAAAGAGACCCAGTACTTC

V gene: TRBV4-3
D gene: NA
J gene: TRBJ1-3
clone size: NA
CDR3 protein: CASSDQGTVSGNTIYF
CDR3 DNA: TGCGCCAGCAGCGACCAAGGAACTGTCTCTGGAAACACCATATATTTT

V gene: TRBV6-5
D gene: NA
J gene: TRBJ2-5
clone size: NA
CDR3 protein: CASSPDSDQETQYF
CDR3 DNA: TGTGCCAGCAGCCCTGACAGCGACCAAGAGACCCAGTACTTC

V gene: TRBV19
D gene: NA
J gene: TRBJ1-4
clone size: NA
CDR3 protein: CASSISEGIPDGKLFF
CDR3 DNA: TGTGCCAGTAGTATTTCGGAGGGGATCCCTGACGGAAAACTGTTTTTT

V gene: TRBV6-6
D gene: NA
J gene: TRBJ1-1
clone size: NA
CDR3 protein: CASSYSGGEAFF
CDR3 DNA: TGTGCCAGCAGTTACTCGGGCGGTGAAGCTTTCTTT

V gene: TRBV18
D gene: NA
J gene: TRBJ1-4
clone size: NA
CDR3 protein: CASSVTGATNEKLFF
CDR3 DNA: TGTGCCAGCTCTGTCACGGGGGCAACTAATGAAAAACTGTTTTTT

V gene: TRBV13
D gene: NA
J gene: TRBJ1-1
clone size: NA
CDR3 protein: CASFGTGSRQNTEAFF
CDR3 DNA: TGTGCCAGCTTCGGAACAGGGAGTAGGCAGAACACTGAAGCTTTCTTT

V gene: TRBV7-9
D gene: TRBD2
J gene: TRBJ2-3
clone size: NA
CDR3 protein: CASSAGASGAGGTDTQYF
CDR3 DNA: TGTGCCAGCAGCGCTGGGGCTAGCGGGGCCGGCGGTACAGATACGCAGTATTTT

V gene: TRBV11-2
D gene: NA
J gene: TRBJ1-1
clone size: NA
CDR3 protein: CASSRGVLNTEAFF
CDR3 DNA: TGTGCCAGCAGCCGGGGTGTCTTGAACACTGAAGCTTTCTTT

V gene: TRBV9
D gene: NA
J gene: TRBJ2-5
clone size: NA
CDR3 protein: CASTKEVGGPQETQYF
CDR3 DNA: TGTGCCAGCACCAAAGAGGTGGGGGGCCCACAAGAGACCCAGTACTTC

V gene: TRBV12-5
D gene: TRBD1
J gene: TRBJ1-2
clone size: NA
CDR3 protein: CASGRDSWGYTF
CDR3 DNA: TGTGCTAGTGGCCGGGACAGCTGGGGCTACACCTTC

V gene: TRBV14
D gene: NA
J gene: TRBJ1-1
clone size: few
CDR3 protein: CASSQGRGEAFF
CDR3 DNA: TGTGCCAGCAGCCAAGGCCGAGGAGAAGCTTTCTTT

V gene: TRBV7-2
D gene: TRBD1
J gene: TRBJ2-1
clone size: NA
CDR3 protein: CASSLVGTVAINYNEQFF
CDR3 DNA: TGTGCCAGCAGCTTAGTGGGGACAGTCGCAATCAACTACAATGAGCAGTTCTTC

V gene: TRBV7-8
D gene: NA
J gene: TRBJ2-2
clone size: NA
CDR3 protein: CASSLAAEGELFF
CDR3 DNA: TGTGCCAGCAGCTTAGCAGCGGAAGGGGAGCTGTTTTTT

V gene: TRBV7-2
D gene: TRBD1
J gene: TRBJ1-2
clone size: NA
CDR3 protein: CASSRIAGQAYGYTF
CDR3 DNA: TGTGCCAGCAGCCGAATAGCGGGACAGGCCTATGGCTACACCTTC

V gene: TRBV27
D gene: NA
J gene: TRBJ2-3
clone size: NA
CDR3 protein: CASSRRGLSTDTQYF
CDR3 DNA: TGTGCCAGCAGTAGACGGGGGCTTAGCACAGATACGCAGTATTTT